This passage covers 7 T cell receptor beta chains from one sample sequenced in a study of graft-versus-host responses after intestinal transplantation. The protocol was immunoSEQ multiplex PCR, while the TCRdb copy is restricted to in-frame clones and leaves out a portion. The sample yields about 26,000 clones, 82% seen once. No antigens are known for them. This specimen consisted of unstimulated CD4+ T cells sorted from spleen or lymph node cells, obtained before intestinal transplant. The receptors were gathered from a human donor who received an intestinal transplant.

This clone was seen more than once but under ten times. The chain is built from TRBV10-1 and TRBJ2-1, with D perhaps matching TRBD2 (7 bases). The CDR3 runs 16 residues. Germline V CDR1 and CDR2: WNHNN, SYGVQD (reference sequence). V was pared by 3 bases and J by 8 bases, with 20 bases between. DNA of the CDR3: TGCGCCAGCAGTGACAGGGGCGGACTAGAGCTCGATGAGCAGTTCTTC. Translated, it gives CASSDRGGLELDEQFF.

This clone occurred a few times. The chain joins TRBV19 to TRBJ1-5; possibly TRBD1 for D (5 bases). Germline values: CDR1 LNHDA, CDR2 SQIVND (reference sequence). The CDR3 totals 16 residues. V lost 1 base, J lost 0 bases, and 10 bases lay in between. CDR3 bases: TGTGCCAGTAGTATAGGAAGGGGCAATAGCAATCAGCCCCAGCATTTT. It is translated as CASSIGRGNSNQPQHF.

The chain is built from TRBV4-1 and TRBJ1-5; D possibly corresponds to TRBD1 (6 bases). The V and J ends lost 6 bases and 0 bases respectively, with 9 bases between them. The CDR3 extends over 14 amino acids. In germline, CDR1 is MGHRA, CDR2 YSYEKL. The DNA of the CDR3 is TGCGCCAGCAGTCAGGGGTATAGCAATCAGCCCCAGCATTTT. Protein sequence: CASSQGYSNQPQHF.

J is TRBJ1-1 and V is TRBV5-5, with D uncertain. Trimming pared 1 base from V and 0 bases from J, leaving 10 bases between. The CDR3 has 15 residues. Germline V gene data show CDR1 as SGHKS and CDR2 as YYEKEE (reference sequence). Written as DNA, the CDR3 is TGTGCCAGCAGCTTGTTCGTCACTGTGAACACTGAAGCTTTCTTT. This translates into CASSLFVTVNTEAFF.

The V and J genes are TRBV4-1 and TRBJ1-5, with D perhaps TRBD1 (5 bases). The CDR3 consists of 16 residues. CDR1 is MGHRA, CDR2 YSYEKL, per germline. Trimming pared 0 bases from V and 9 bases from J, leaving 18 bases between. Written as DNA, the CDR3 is TGCGCCAGCAGCCAAGATCATCGGGAGGGGTTAAGGCCCCAGCATTTT. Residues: CASSQDHREGLRPQHF.

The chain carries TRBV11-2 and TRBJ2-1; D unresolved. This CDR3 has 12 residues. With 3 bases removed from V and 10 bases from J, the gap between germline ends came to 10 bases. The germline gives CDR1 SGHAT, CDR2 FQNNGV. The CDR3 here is CASSFPLLEQFF. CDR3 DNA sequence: TGTGCCAGCAGCTTCCCCCTGCTCGAGCAGTTCTTC. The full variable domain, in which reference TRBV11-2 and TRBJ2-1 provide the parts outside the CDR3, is EAGVAQSPRYKIIEKRQSVAFWCNPISGHATLYWYQQILGQGPKLLIQFQNNGVVDDSQLPKDRFSAERLKGVDSTLKIQPAKLEDSAVYLCASSFPLLEQFFGPGTRLTVL.

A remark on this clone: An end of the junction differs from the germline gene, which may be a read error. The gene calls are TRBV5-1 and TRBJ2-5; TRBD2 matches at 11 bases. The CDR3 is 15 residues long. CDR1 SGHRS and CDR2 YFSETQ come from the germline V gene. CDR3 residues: CARSLDSGGAGTQYF. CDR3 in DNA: TGCGCCCGCAGCTTGGATAGCGGGGGGGCAGGGACCCAGTACTTC.